The entry that follows covers one T cell receptor (beta chain) sequence. Its antigen is not identified. The PCR ran on 60 Vbeta and 13 Jbeta primers. Produced via immunoSEQ multiplex PCR; TCRdb's table is partial and in-frame only. The sample shows about 160,000 clones, 77% of them seen only once. This specimen comes from a study of cytomegalovirus exposure and HLA in healthy donors. Whole-study results and caveats: The study had only CMV serostatus as immune exposure information. The study put some 150 TCR beta chains on its list as cytomegalovirus-associated. Confirmation was obtained in vitro that a few CMV-associated chains are specific for CMV antigens. The study carried out a later analysis of TCR beta sequences. It associated about 15,000 of them with specific HLA alleles at a false discovery rate of 0.05.

This CDR3 spans 16 amino acids. Sequences were obtained from PBMCs. The clonotype originates from a young woman in good health and CMV-seronegative. The V and J genes are TRBV21-1 and TRBJ1-1; the DNA was not used to check the table's D call, TRBD1. TRBV21-1 is marked as a pseudogene. CDR3 sequence: CASSKGDRGLGTEAFF. The CDR3 nucleotides are TGTGCCAGCAGCAAAGGGGACAGGGGCTTAGGCACTGAAGCTTTCTTT.